A single sample gave rise to the 12 T cell receptor beta chains below, sequenced in a study of cytomegalovirus exposure and HLA in healthy donors. This PCR relied on a set of 60 Vbeta primers and 13 Jbeta primers. The repertoire was sequenced with immunoSEQ multiplex PCR; TCRdb's copy has only in-frame clones and lacks some. The table has some 150,000 clones, about four fifths seen once. The material sequenced was PBMCs. The receptor source for this set is a man between 45 and 60 years old in good health and CMV-seropositive.

V is TRBV2 and J is TRBJ2-7, with 11 bases matching TRBD2. Germline CDR1 SNHLY, CDR2 FYNNEI. The CDR3 covers 15 residues. V lost 5 bases and J lost 2; bases outside the gene matches: 5. The CDR3 reads CASSPLAGGTYEQYF. CDR3 sequence (DNA): TGTGCCAGCAGTCCATTAGCGGGGGGGACCTACGAGCAGTACTTC.

The rearrangement joins TRBV15 to TRBJ2-7; TRBD1 is a possible D gene (6 bases). The germline CDR1 and CDR2 sequences are LNHNV and YYDKDF (reference sequence). V lost 0 bases and J 2 bases, leaving 11 bases between the germline ends. The CDR3 consists of 15 residues. The CDR3 nucleotides are TGTGCCACCAGCAGAGATAGGACAGCTCCCTACGAGCAGTACTTC. Its translation: CATSRDRTAPYEQYF.

The gene calls are TRBV29-1 and TRBJ2-7; TRBD1 aligns across 8 bases. The germline V gene has CDR1 SQVTM and CDR2 ANQGSEA. The V segment lost 4 bases and the J segment 7 bases; nucleotides outside the gene matches: 6. The CDR3 has 12 residues. The CDR3 region is CSVVDREWEQYF. The CDR3 DNA reads TGCAGCGTTGTGGACAGGGAATGGGAGCAGTACTTC.

This chain connects TRBV10-3 to TRBJ2-4, with TRBD2 identical over 16 bases. Germline CDR1 and CDR2: ENHRY and SYGVKD. The V gene end was trimmed by 6 bases and the J gene end by 8 bases; junction bases not matched to a gene: 7. CDR3 length: 16 residues. DNA for the CDR3: TGTGCCATCAGAGGTGGGACTAGCGGGGGGGCTGACATTCAGTACTTC. Its translation: CAIRGGTSGGADIQYF.

This clone was found a few times. The genes are TRBV30 and TRBJ1-1, with D hard to call. Trimming removed 1 base at V and 6 bases at J, with 12 bases between. The length of the CDR3 is 13 residues. From germline, CDR1 is GTSNPN and CDR2 SVGIG (reference sequence). The CDR3 nucleotides are TGTGCCTGGAGTGAAACCGCCGGAGCTGAAGCTTTCTTT. Translating it yields CAWSETAGAEAFF.

This chain uses TRBV25-1 with TRBJ1-2; D perhaps matches TRBD1 (5 bases). V shed 6 bases and J shed 7 bases, with 21 bases lying between them. This CDR3 spans 15 amino acids. Germline CDR1 MGHDK, CDR2 SYGVNS. The CDR3 loop is CASSSIVGVPRGYTF. CDR3 nucleotide sequence: TGTGCCAGCAGCAGTATAGTAGGGGTCCCCCGTGGCTACACCTTC.

The chain employs TRBV9 and TRBJ1-2, with 8 bases aligning to TRBD1. The ends lost 0 bases at V and 7 bases at J; junction bases unmatched: 5. From germline, CDR1 is SGDLS and CDR2 YYNGEE. CDR3 length equals 14 residues. The CDR3 is CASSVDRGAGGYTF. The CDR3 region has the DNA TGTGCCAGCAGCGTAGACAGGGGGGCGGGTGGCTACACCTTC.

The chain is built from TRBV7-8 and TRBJ1-4; possibly TRBD1 for D (5 bases). V was shortened by 1 base and J by 8 bases, with 17 bases between the two germline ends. CDR1 and CDR2 (germline): SGHVS, FQNEAQ. This CDR3 region has 16 residues. The CDR3 spells CASSLDLRQWGEKLFF. In DNA form, the CDR3 reads TGTGCCAGCAGCTTAGATCTGAGGCAATGGGGCGAAAAACTGTTTTTT.

The chain is built from TRBV7-9 and TRBJ1-2; 9 nucleotides align to TRBD1. Germline V gives CDR1 SEHNR, CDR2 FQNEAQ (reference sequence). V shed 1 base, J shed 6 bases, and the junction held 9 bases outside the gene matches. This CDR3 spans 16 amino acids. As DNA, the CDR3 is TGTGCCAGCAGCTTAGGTCCGGGACAGGGTGCGGATGGCTACACCTTC. Translated, it gives CASSLGPGQGADGYTF.

Only one count was recorded for this clone. The V gene is TRBV25-1, the J gene TRBJ2-1; D is perhaps TRBD2 (6 bases). This CDR3 has 13 amino acids. V was clipped by 4 bases and J by 9 bases, with 13 bases between them. Germline V CDR1 and CDR2: MGHDK, SYGVNS. CDR3 residues: CASSAAGRGEQFF. The CDR3 DNA sequence: TGTGCCAGCAGTGCCGCGGGACGGGGTGAGCAGTTCTTC.

Only one count was recorded for this clone. The V and J genes are TRBV6-1 and TRBJ1-5; 7 bases agree with TRBD1. This CDR3 spans 15 amino acids. V was clipped by 2 bases and J by 4 bases; unmatched bases: 5. Germline CDR1 reads MNHNS; CDR2 reads SASEGT. CDR3 nucleotide sequence: TGTGCCAGCAGTGAATTTATCAGGGGGAATCAGCCCCAGCATTTT. It specifies CASSEFIRGNQPQHF.

This chain joins TRBV9 and TRBJ2-5; D might be TRBD2 (6 bases). Trimming left V 4 bases short and J 3 bases short, with 16 bases between. The CDR3 covers 15 residues. From germline, CDR1 is SGDLS and CDR2 YYNGEE. The CDR3: CASSSGSWEEETQYF. CDR3 bases: TGTGCCAGCAGCTCCGGGAGTTGGGAGGAAGAGACCCAGTACTTC.